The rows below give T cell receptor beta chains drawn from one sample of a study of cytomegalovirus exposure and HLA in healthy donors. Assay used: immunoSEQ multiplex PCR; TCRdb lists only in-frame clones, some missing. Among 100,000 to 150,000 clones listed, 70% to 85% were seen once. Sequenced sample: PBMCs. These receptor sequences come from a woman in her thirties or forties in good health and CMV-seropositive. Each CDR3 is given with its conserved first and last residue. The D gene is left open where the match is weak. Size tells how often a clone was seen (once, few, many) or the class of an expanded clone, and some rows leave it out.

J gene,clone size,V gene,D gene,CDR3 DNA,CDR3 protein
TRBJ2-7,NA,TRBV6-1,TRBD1,TGTGCCAGCAGCCGACAGGGGGTTGATTACGAGCAGTACTTC,CASSRQGVDYEQYF
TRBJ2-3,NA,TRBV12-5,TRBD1,TGTGCTAGTGGTCTCGGGACAGGGGGGTCCACAGATACGCAGTATTTT,CASGLGTGGSTDTQYF
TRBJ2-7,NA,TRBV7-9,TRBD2,TGTGCCAGCGAACCCGGGACTAGCGGAACGGTGCGGTACTTC,CASEPGTSGTVRYF
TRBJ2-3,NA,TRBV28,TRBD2,TGTGCCAGCAGCCGATACGTGACTAGCTCGAGGACAGATACGCAGTATTTT,CASSRYVTSSRTDTQYF
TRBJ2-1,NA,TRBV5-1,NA,TGCGCCAGCAGCTTACGGACAGCCAGCCTAGGCTACAATGAGCAGTTCTTC,CASSLRTASLGYNEQFF
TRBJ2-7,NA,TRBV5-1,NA,TGCGCCAGCAGCTCCTCCTTCGAGGTGAGGTCCTACGAGCAGTACTTC,CASSSSFEVRSYEQYF
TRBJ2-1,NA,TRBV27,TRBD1,TGTGCCAGCAGGGATCAAACCCGGACAGGGAACACCTACAATGAGCAGTTCTTC,CASRDQTRTGNTYNEQFF
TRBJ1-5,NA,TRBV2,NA,TGTGCCAGCAGTGTCTGGGGGGATCAGCCCCAGCATTTT,CASSVWGDQPQHF
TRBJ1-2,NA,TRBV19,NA,TGTGCCAGTACCAGACACGGGGGGCCATTAGATGGCTACACCTTC,CASTRHGGPLDGYTF
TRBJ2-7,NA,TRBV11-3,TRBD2,TGTGCCCGCGGAGAGGGACTAGCGGGAGTGGACCCCTACGAGCAGTACTTC,CARGEGLAGVDPYEQYF
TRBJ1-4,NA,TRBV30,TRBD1,TGTGCCTTCCAGGACAGGGCGGAAAAACTGTTTTTT,CAFQDRAEKLFF
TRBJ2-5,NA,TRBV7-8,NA,TGTGCCAGCTGGGCCCTGAGTACGTTCGGAGAGACCCAGTACTTC,CASWALSTFGETQYF
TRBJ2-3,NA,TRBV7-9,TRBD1,TGTGCCAGCAGCTTAGGGGGACAGACCACAGATACGCAGTATTTT,CASSLGGQTTDTQYF
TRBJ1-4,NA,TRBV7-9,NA,TGTGCCAGCAGCTTAACCGGGTACAATGAAAAACTGTTTTTT,CASSLTGYNEKLFF
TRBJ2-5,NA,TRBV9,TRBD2,TGTGCCAGCAGCGACCGACTAGCGACGGAGACCCAGTACTTC,CASSDRLATETQYF
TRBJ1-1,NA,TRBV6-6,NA,TGTGCCAGCAGGAGGGACATGGGAAGGTCTGAAGCTTTCTTT,CASRRDMGRSEAFF
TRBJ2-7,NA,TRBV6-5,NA,TGTGCCAGCGGAGATGTCTTAGGCGAGCAGTACTTC,CASGDVLGEQYF
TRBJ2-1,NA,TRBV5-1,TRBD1,TGCGCCAGCACCTCAGGGGACAGGGGCGACAATGAGCAGTTCTTC,CASTSGDRGDNEQFF
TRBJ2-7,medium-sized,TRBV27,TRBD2,TGTGCCAGTACAAGGACTAGCGCTTCCTACGAGCAGTACTTC,CASTRTSASYEQYF
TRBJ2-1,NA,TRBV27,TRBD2,TGTGCCAGCAGTTTAAGGTGGGAGACTAGCGGGGTTCACAATGAGCAGTTCTTC,CASSLRWETSGVHNEQFF
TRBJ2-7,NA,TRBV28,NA,TGTGCCAGCAGTACAACAGGGGGCTGGACTAGCGACGAGCAGTACTTC,CASSTTGGWTSDEQYF
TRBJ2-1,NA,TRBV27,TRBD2,TGTGCCAGCAGGTCACTAGCGGGAGTGTCGTTGGAGTTCTTC,CASRSLAGVSLEFF
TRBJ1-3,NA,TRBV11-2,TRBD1,TGTGCCAGCAGCTCCCTCAAAAACAGGGGCTCTGGAAACACCATATATTTT,CASSSLKNRGSGNTIYF
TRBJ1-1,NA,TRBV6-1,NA,TGTGCCAGCAGTGAAAGGGGCGTGGACCGGGTGAGCACTGAAGCTTTCTTT,CASSERGVDRVSTEAFF
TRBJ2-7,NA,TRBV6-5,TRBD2,TGTGCCAGCAGTAAGACTAGCGGGAGCTCCTACGAGCAGTACTTC,CASSKTSGSSYEQYF
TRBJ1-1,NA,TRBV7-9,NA,TGTTCCAGCAGCACCGAAGCCACTGAAGCTTTCTTT,CSSSTEATEAFF